Following are 13 T cell receptor beta chains from one sample sequenced in a study of regulatory T cells in long-lasting Graves disease. Building of the TCR beta libraries involved iRepertoire HTBI primers and Arm-PCR of CDR3 regions. Via MiXCR, TCRdb re-called the multiplex PCR reads, giving one row per CDR3 protein. The sample consists of 500,000 to 700,000 distinct CDR3 sequences, 16% of them appearing once. Time point denoted: newly diagnosed GD, antithyroid drugs for less than 3 months. PBMC RNA served as the TCR library source. These data were likewise used in another study, on T cells in Graves' hyperthyroidism and ophthalmopathy.

Sequencing was performed on peripheral blood mononuclear cells (PBMCs), taken at new diagnosis, from a patient treated with antithyroid drugs. The source of these receptors is a woman between 25 and 40 years old with Graves disease.

This clonotype appeared many times. The chain combines TRBV5-1 with TRBJ1-3; no clear D. V lost 4 bases and J lost 0, with 11 bases in between. The CDR3 consists of 15 residues. Germline values: CDR1 SGHRS, CDR2 YFSETQ. CDR3 loop: CASSRHSSSGNTIYF. CDR3 nucleotide sequence: TGCGCCAGCAGCCGTCACTCTAGCTCTGGAAACACCATATATTTT.

In its sample, this clonotype was seen a few times. The junction departs from germline at one end; a sequencing error may be responsible. The chain carries TRBV5-1 and TRBJ2-1; weak D call: TRBD1 (6 bases). The CDR3 totals 11 residues. Germline CDR1 SGHRS, CDR2 YFSETQ. The CDR3 reads CASSLMGAQIF. DNA for the CDR3: TGCGCCAGCAGCTTGATGGGGGCCCAGATCTTC.

This clonotype was observed at least ten times. J is TRBJ1-2 and V is TRBV29-1; D not resolved. The CDR3 runs 10 residues. From germline, CDR1 is SQVTM and CDR2 ANQGSEA. V dropped 0 bases and J dropped 6 bases, with 2 bases sitting between them. The CDR3 loop is CSVEEDGYTF. The CDR3 region has the DNA TGCAGCGTTGAAGAGGATGGCTACACCTTC.

This chain links TRBV10-3 with TRBJ2-1, with TRBD1 matching 9 bases. Looked up from germline, CDR1 is ENHRY and CDR2 is SYGVKD. The CDR3 runs 13 residues. V trimming: 6 bases; J trimming: 6 bases; junction bases outside the gene matches: 3. In DNA, the CDR3 is TGTGCCATCAGGGGGACAGGGATCAATGAGCAGTTCTTC. Amino acids: CAIRGTGINEQFF.

This clonotype has at least ten counts. The DNA for the CDR3 is TGTGCCAGCTCCTCTCCGGGACAGGGCGCCAATGAGCAGTTCTTC. This gives the protein CASSSPGQGANEQFF. The rearrangement links TRBV28 to TRBJ2-1; 9 bases agree with TRBD1. With 8 bases clipped from V and 6 bases from J, the junction kept 11 bases outside the gene matches. The germline gives CDR1 MDHEN, CDR2 SYDVKM. This CDR3 contains 15 residues.

This clonotype was counted ten times or more. This chain uses TRBV28 with TRBJ2-1; TRBD1 matches at 7 bases. V shed 6 bases, J shed 6 bases, and the junction held 14 bases outside the gene matches. This CDR3 is built from 16 residues. Germline lookup yields CDR1 MDHEN and CDR2 SYDVKM. The CDR3 DNA reads as TGTGCCAGCAGAGCTGGGCGCCACACAGGGGCCAATGAGCAGTTCTTC. Its translation: CASRAGRHTGANEQFF.

This clonotype was detected a few times. The V call is TRBV9, the J call TRBJ2-7; 8 bases are a match to TRBD1. V lost 4 bases, J lost 4 bases, and 7 bases stayed unmatched. The length of the CDR3 is 14 residues. CDR1 is SGDLS and CDR2 is YYNGEE in the germline V gene. The CDR3 sequence: CASSPGDRSYEQYF. CDR3 sequence (DNA): TGTGCCAGCAGCCCCGGGGACAGGTCGTACGAGCAGTACTTC.

This clonotype was detected only a few times. The chain joins TRBV7-9 to TRBJ2-7, with 9 bases fitting TRBD1. Germline values: CDR1 SEHNR, CDR2 FQNEAQ (reference sequence). The ends lost 4 bases at V and 7 bases at J; junction bases unmatched: 11. CDR3 length equals 15 residues. The CDR3 here is CASSSRTGEVEEQYF. The CDR3 region has the DNA TGTGCCAGCAGCTCCAGGACAGGGGAGGTTGAAGAGCAGTACTTC.

The chain carries TRBV6-5 and TRBJ2-2; the D is unclear. The CDR3 has 13 residues. Looked up from germline, CDR1 is MNHEY and CDR2 is SVGAGI. V was clipped by 1 base and J by 6 bases, with 6 bases between them. The CDR3 sequence is CASSYFVSGELFF. The CDR3 nucleotides read TGTGCCAGCAGTTACTTTGTATCCGGGGAGCTGTTTTTT.

In this sample, this clonotype turned up many times. This rearrangement joins TRBV6-2 or TRBV6-3 to TRBJ2-1; 13 bases map to TRBD2. J gave up 10 bases and V 5 bases, and 14 bases lay outside the gene matches. This CDR3 comprises 17 residues. From germline, CDR1 is MNHEY and CDR2 SVGEGT. CDR3 nucleotides: TGTGCCAGCAGTACCGGACTAGCGGGAGATCGTGGGTACGAGCAGTTCTTC. Its translation is CASSTGLAGDRGYEQFF.

This clonotype was seen ten or more times. CDR3 amino acids: CASRMMVLASYNEQFF. The CDR3 DNA is TGTGCCAGCAGAATGATGGTGCTAGCTTCCTACAATGAGCAGTTCTTC. The rearrangement joins TRBV11-2 to TRBJ2-1; possibly TRBD2 for D (5 bases). Between the trimmed V and J ends, which lost 6 bases and 1 base, there was a span of 16 bases. The V gene's germline CDR1 is SGHAT and CDR2 FQNNGV. CDR3 length: 16 residues.

This clonotype has a count of ten or more. The chain links TRBV20-1 to TRBJ1-5; D remains unclear. The V gene's germline CDR1 is DFQATT and CDR2 SNEGSKA (reference sequence). The CDR3 loop spans 15 amino acids. Trimming pared 3 bases from V and 4 bases from J, leaving 16 bases between. CDR3 amino acids: CSASGGPGRNQPQHF. CDR3 coding DNA: TGCAGTGCTAGCGGAGGACCGGGTAGGAATCAGCCCCAGCATTTT.

This clonotype has a count of ten or more. J is TRBJ2-3 and V is TRBV6-1; D remains unclear. CDR1 and CDR2 from the germline V gene are MNHNS and SASEGT. V shed 5 bases and J shed 0 bases, with 15 bases lying between them. This CDR3 has 16 residues. CDR3 sequence (DNA): TGTGCCAGCAGTCACCGGTGGAGTCCTAGCACAGATACGCAGTATTTT. It yields the protein CASSHRWSPSTDTQYF.